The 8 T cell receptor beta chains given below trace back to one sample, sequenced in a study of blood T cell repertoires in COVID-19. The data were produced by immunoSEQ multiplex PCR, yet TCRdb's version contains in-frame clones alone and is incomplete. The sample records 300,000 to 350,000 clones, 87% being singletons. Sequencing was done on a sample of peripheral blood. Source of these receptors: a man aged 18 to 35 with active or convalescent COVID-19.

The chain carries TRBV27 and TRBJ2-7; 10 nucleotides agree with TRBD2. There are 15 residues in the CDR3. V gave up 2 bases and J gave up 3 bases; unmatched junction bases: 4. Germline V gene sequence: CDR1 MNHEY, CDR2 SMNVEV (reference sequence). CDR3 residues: CASSLASGRGYEQYF. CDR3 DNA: TGTGCCAGCAGTTTAGCTAGCGGGAGAGGCTACGAGCAGTACTTC.

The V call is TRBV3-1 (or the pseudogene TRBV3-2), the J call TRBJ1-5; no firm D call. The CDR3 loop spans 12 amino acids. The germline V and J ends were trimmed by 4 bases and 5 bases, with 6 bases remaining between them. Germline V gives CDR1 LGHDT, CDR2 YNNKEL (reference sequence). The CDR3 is CASSRQDQPQHF. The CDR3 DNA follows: TGTGCCAGCAGCCGACAAGATCAGCCCCAGCATTTT.

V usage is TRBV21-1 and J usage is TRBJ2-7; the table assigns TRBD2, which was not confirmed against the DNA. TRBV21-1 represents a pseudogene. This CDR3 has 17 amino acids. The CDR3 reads CASSGSGSGSLNYEQYF. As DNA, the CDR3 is TGTGCCAGCAGCGGGTCGGGCAGCGGGAGTCTCAACTACGAGCAGTACTTC.

The CDR3 is CASGAGGYSYEQYF. CDR3 bases: TGTGCCAGCGGAGCGGGGGGCTACTCCTACGAGCAGTACTTC. The chain carries TRBV2 and TRBJ2-7, with 9 bases matching TRBD2. The CDR3 consists of 14 residues. Unmatched junction bases numbered 5, after V lost 8 bases and J lost 0 bases. CDR1 is SNHLY and CDR2 is FYNNEI in the germline V gene.

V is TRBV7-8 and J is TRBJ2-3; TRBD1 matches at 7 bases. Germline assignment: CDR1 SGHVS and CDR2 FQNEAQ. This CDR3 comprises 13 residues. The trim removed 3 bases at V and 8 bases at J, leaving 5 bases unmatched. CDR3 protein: CASSLEDRPTQYF. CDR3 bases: TGTGCCAGCAGCTTGGAGGACAGGCCTACGCAGTATTTT.

The CDR3 here is CASGLVRTGIYTF. The CDR3 DNA reads as TGTGCTAGTGGTTTGGTACGGACAGGAATCTACACCTTC. The chain links TRBV12-5 to TRBJ1-2; 7 positions agree with TRBD1. Trimming cost V 0 bases and J 10 bases; bases outside gene matches: 5. Per germline, CDR1 LGHNT and CDR2 FRNRAP. The length of the CDR3 is 13 residues.

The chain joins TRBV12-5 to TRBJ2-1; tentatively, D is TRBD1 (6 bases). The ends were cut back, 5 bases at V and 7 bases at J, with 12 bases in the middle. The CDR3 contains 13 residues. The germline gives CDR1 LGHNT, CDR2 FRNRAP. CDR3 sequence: CASGLDRPNEQFF. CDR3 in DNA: TGTGCTAGTGGTCTTGACAGGCCTAATGAGCAGTTCTTC.

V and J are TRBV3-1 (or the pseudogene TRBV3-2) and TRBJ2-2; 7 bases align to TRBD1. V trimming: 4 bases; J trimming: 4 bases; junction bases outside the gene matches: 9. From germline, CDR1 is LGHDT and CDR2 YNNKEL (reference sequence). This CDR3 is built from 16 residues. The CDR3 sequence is CASSRGDRVGTGELFF. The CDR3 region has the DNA TGTGCCAGCAGCCGGGGAGACAGGGTCGGCACCGGGGAGCTGTTTTTT.